These T cell receptor beta chains were read from a single sample in a study of identical twins. Using its own MiXCR run on the 5' RACE reads, TCRdb lists one record per CDR3 protein. The sample has fewer than 900,000 distinct CDR3 sequences, about 20% seen once. This sample was also put to use in a study of T cells expressing NK-cell markers.

The sample consisted of PBMCs. The source of these receptors is a woman aged 18-29 years in good health. The CDR3 runs from the conserved cysteine through the conserved F or W. D genes are given only for firm matches. Clone size, where shown, is once, few, many, or a class for clones that have expanded.

J	D	V	size	DNA	CDR3
TRBJ1-1	.	TRBV7-9	few	TGTGCCAGCAGCCTCAAGAGCGGGAACACTGAAGCTTTCTTT	CASSLKSGNTEAFF
TRBJ2-3	TRBD2	TRBV5-1	.	TGCGCCAGCAGCTCAAAACTAGCGAAGACAGATACGCAGTATTTT	CASSSKLAKTDTQYF
TRBJ2-7	TRBD1	TRBV12-3/TRBV12-4	.	TGTGCCAGCAGCCACGGACAGGGTACCTACGAGCAGTACTTC	CASSHGQGTYEQYF
TRBJ1-1	.	TRBV3-1	many	TGTGCCAGCGGTTCTACGAACACTGAAGCTTTCTTT	CASGSTNTEAFF
TRBJ2-5	TRBD1	TRBV5-6	few	TGTGCCAGCAGCACACAGGGGGTTGAGACCCAGTACTTC	CASSTQGVETQYF
TRBJ2-4	TRBD2	TRBV12-3/TRBV12-4	.	TGTGCCAGCAGCCATGCCGGGGGGTGGGGCATTCAGTACTTC	CASSHAGGWGIQYF
TRBJ2-5	.	TRBV2	.	TGTGCCAGCAGTAGCATAGGGTTCTGGGGCCAAGAGACCCAGTACTTC	CASSSIGFWGQETQYF
TRBJ2-7	TRBD2	TRBV20-1	few	TGCAGTGCTAGAGATCCGGCTAGCGGGGCATCGGAGCAGTACTTC	CSARDPASGASEQYF
TRBJ2-1	TRBD1	TRBV20-1	few	TGCAGTGGCCCCATGGACAGGGGAGGGCCCGTAAGGTTCTTC	CSGPMDRGGPVRFF
TRBJ2-1	TRBD2	TRBV18	.	TGTGCCAGCTCTCAGACTAGCGCCAGCTCCTACAATGAGCAGTTCTTC	CASSQTSASSYNEQFF
TRBJ2-3	TRBD2	TRBV4-3	medium-sized	TGCGCCAGCAGCCAAGATTTGGCTAGCGGGAGCACAGATACGCAGTATTTT	CASSQDLASGSTDTQYF
TRBJ2-7	TRBD2	TRBV20-1	few	TGCAGTGCGACTGGACTAGCGGGTTACGAGCAGTACTTC	CSATGLAGYEQYF
TRBJ1-1	.	TRBV25-1	few	TGTGCCAGCAGTGACCCGGCAGAGGGGAACACTGAAGCTTTCTTT	CASSDPAEGNTEAFF
TRBJ1-2	TRBD1	TRBV12-3/TRBV12-4	.	TGTGCCAGCAGCCGGGGACAGGGCGAGAGCTACACCTTC	CASSRGQGESYTF
TRBJ2-7	.	TRBV3-1	.	TGTGCCAGCAGCCAAGGTTTCGGGGATGGGACCTACGAGCAGTACTTC	CASSQGFGDGTYEQYF
TRBJ2-2	.	TRBV7-8	.	TGTGCCAGCAGCTTAGCAGTCAGGGACCCGACCACCGGGGAGCTGTTTTTT	CASSLAVRDPTTGELFF
TRBJ2-1	TRBD2	TRBV25-1	.	TGTGCCAGCAGTGAATTCCACCCATTAGCGGGGTTATCCTACAATGAGCAGTTCTTC	CASSEFHPLAGLSYNEQFF
TRBJ2-2	TRBD2	TRBV6-2/TRBV6-3	few	TGTGCCAGCACGGCAATAGCGGGAGTTGACGGGGAGCTGTTTTTT	CASTAIAGVDGELFF
TRBJ2-5	TRBD1	TRBV12-3/TRBV12-4	.	TGTGCCAGCAGTTTTGGGACAGGGGGACGAGAGACCCAGTACTTC	CASSFGTGGRETQYF
TRBJ2-2	.	TRBV20-1	few	TGCAGTGCTGGGGCTGGCCGGGAGCTGTTTTTT	CSAGAGRELFF
TRBJ2-1	TRBD2	TRBV20-1	few	TGCAGTGCTAGAGTTAGCGGGAGCAACGGCGAGCAGTTCTTC	CSARVSGSNGEQFF
TRBJ2-1	.	TRBV29-1	.	TGCAGCGTTGAGGGGGTTAGCGTTACCGAGCAGTTCTTC	CSVEGVSVTEQFF
TRBJ2-1	TRBD2	TRBV6-1	few	TGTGCCAGCAATCCCGGGGGGTCCTACAATGAGCAGTTCTTC	CASNPGGSYNEQFF
TRBJ2-3	.	TRBV29-1	few	TGCAGCGTCCCAGGGCTTCGAGATACGCAGTATTTT	CSVPGLRDTQYF
TRBJ2-7	TRBD2	TRBV7-9	.	TGTGCCAGCAGCCCCACTAGCGGGGCGAGCTCCTACGAGCAGTACTTC	CASSPTSGASSYEQYF
TRBJ2-2	TRBD2	TRBV2	.	TGTGCCAGCAGTTGGGCGGGGGGCCGTATAAAGGAGCTGTTTTTT	CASSWAGGRIKELFF
TRBJ2-7	.	TRBV12-3/TRBV12-4	.	TGTGCCAGCAGTTTAGAAAGCAGCTCCTACGAGCAGTACTTC	CASSLESSSYEQYF
TRBJ2-6	.	TRBV7-9	.	TGTGCCAGCAGCTTAGGGGACCCTGGGGCCAACGTCCTGACTTTC	CASSLGDPGANVLTF
TRBJ2-1	.	TRBV7-2	few	TGTGCCAGCAGCCAAAGGTACAATGAGCAGTTCTTC	CASSQRYNEQFF
TRBJ2-5	.	TRBV5-1	few	TGCGCCAGCAGCTTACTCGCGAGCACGGAGACCCAGTACTTC	CASSLLASTETQYF
TRBJ2-6	TRBD1	TRBV4-3	few	TGCGCCAGCAGCCCCAGGGACAGCCGGAGCTCTGGGGCCAACGTCCTGACTTTC	CASSPRDSRSSGANVLTF
TRBJ1-2	.	TRBV29-1	.	TGCAGCGTTGAAGATGAGGCGGGAACCTATGGCTACACCTTC	CSVEDEAGTYGYTF
TRBJ2-4	TRBD2	TRBV5-6	.	TGTGCCAGCAGCCCTATAGCGGGAGTTGCCAAAAACATTCAGTACTTC	CASSPIAGVAKNIQYF
TRBJ2-1	.	TRBV15	.	TGTGCCACCAGCCTTGACGGTTACAATGAGCAGTTCTTC	CATSLDGYNEQFF
TRBJ2-7	.	TRBV2	.	TGTGCCAGCAGTGATATGGGCGAGCAGTACTTC	CASSDMGEQYF
TRBJ2-1	.	TRBV7-2	.	TGTGCCAGCAGCGCACGGGGTTTAACTGAGCAGTTCTTC	CASSARGLTEQFF
TRBJ2-3	TRBD2	TRBV6-6	few	TGTGCCAGTATGCGGGGGTCAGATACGCAGTATTTT	CASMRGSDTQYF
TRBJ2-5	TRBD2	TRBV10-3	few	TGTGCCATCGGTGAGACTAGCGGGGGGCCGTCGGCAGAGACCCAGTACTTC	CAIGETSGGPSAETQYF
TRBJ2-7	TRBD1	TRBV20-1	.	TGCAGCGGGGACAGGGGCCACGAGCAGTACTTC	CSGDRGHEQYF
TRBJ1-1	.	TRBV18	.	TGTGCCAGCTCTGCGGCGGATAGGGTCACTGAAGCTTTCTTT	CASSAADRVTEAFF
TRBJ2-7	.	TRBV5-1	few	TGCGCCAGCAGCTTGGAGGGGGAAACCTCGCAGTACTTC	CASSLEGETSQYF
TRBJ1-6	.	TRBV20-1	few	TGCAGTGCTAGAAGGCAGCGAAATTCACCCCTCCACTTT	CSARRQRNSPLHF
TRBJ2-7	.	TRBV12-3/TRBV12-4	.	TGTGCCAGCAGAAGGACTGATTACGAGCAGTACTTC	CASRRTDYEQYF
TRBJ1-2	.	TRBV7-9	few	TGTGCCAGCAGCCGGGCAGGCGACGGCTACACCTTC	CASSRAGDGYTF
TRBJ2-1	.	TRBV7-2	.	TGTGCCAGCAGTTTTATACTAGGATACAATGAGCAGTTCTTC	CASSFILGYNEQFF
TRBJ2-2	.	TRBV20-1	.	TGCAGTGCTAGAGAGGCAGGGAACACCGGGGAGCTGTTTTTT	CSAREAGNTGELFF
TRBJ2-1	TRBD2	TRBV11-2	.	TGTGCCAGCAGCTCCCAGTCCGTGACTAGCGGAGCCTACAATGAGCAGTTCTTC	CASSSQSVTSGAYNEQFF
TRBJ1-1	.	TRBV12-3/TRBV12-4	many	TGTGCCAGCAGTTTAGAAAGGAGCACTGAAGCTTTCTTT	CASSLERSTEAFF
TRBJ2-3	.	TRBV20-1	many	TGCAGTGCAGCCCGGATCTCAGATACGCAGTATTTT	CSAARISDTQYF
TRBJ2-4	.	TRBV6-2/TRBV6-3	.	TGTGCCAGCAGTTACTCCATCAGGTCTGAGATTCAGTACTTC	CASSYSIRSEIQYF
TRBJ2-7	.	TRBV27	.	TGTGCCAGCAGTTTAGTTAGGACGCGGGAGCAGTACTTC	CASSLVRTREQYF
TRBJ2-7	TRBD1	TRBV29-1	.	TGCAGCGGTGTGACAGGGCTCGACGAGCAGTACTTC	CSGVTGLDEQYF